Detailed here is one T cell receptor beta chain. The data were taken from a study of blood T cell repertoires in COVID-19. This CDR3 has 13 residues. From germline, CDR1 is LNHDA and CDR2 SQIVND (reference sequence). V lost 0 bases to trimming and J lost 5 bases, with 7 bases between them. Produced via immunoSEQ multiplex PCR; TCRdb's table is partial and in-frame only. The data hold about 310,000 clones, with nearly 90% observed a single time. The specimen sequenced was PBMCs or T cells enriched from blood (not recorded which). This sequence originates from a woman aged 30 to 39 who had recovered from COVID-19. The chain joins TRBV19 to TRBJ1-1; D unclear. In DNA, the CDR3 is TGTGCCAGTAGTATAGAACGGTGGACTGAAGCTTTCTTT. This gives the protein CASSIERWTEAFF.